The present entry profiles one TCR beta chain with its context. Antigen unknown. The repertoire was sequenced with immunoSEQ multiplex PCR; TCRdb's copy has only in-frame clones and lacks some. The sample has roughly 66,000 clones, roughly 80% seen once; the top ten hold 1.2%. Germline CDR1 LGHNA, CDR2 YSLEER. The CDR3 is 14 amino acids. Trimming stripped 0 bases from V and 6 bases from J, with 11 bases between. The data were obtained in a study of OX40 agonist ivuxolimab in advanced cancers. Background on the study: Patients received ivuxolimab, an intravenous treatment, every 2 weeks at 0.01 to 10 mg/kg. Study-wide results and limits: CD8+ T cells averaged more expanded clones than CD4+.

Systemic immunosuppression or a history of autoimmune disease excluded patients. The source material was CD4+ or CD8+ T cells sorted from blood, sampled in a trial of the OX40 agonist ivuxolimab. The chain recombines TRBV4-3 with TRBJ1-1; D not certain. The TCR comes from an adult with an advanced solid tumor such as melanoma, head and neck, liver or kidney cancer. The CDR3 spells CASSQEGEGSEAFF. The CDR3, as DNA: TGCGCCAGCAGCCAAGAGGGCGAGGGTTCTGAAGCTTTCTTT.